This T cell receptor beta chain was sequenced during a study of blood T cells in healthy people across ages. Study-wide results and caveats: Age advanced and TCR beta diversity per million T cells fell, roughly linearly. Unsorted PBMCs ruled out conclusive naive versus antigen-experienced comparison. More naive CD4+ cells and higher diversity were found in long-lived than in aged donors.

As to this clonotype: As yet, its antigen is unknown.

Looked up from germline, CDR1 is MGHRA and CDR2 is YSYEKL. V lost 4 bases to trimming and J lost 4 bases, with 17 bases between them. CDR3 length: 15 amino acids. Primed by a sample-barcoded 5' primer and a J-beta primer mix, a second PCR proceeded for roughly 6 to 12 cycles. MiXCR was run by TCRdb on the 5' RACE reads, yielding one entry per CDR3 protein. Of about 1,600,000 distinct CDR3 sequences in the sample, 35% to 45% were seen once. The genes are TRBV4-1 and TRBJ2-7; D unclear. Sequencing was performed on blood. The source is a woman aged 18-30 years in good health. This CDR3 reads CASSRPNIFQYEQYF. The CDR3 DNA sequence: TGCGCCAGCAGCCGGCCGAATATTTTCCAATACGAGCAGTACTTC.